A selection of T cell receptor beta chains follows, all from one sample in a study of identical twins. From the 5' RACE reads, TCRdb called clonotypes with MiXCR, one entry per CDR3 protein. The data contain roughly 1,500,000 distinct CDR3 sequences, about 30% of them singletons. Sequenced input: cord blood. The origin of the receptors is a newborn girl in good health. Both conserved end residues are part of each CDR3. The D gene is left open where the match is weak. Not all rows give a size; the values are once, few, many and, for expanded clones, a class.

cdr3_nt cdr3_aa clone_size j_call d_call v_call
TGTGCCAGCACCCGACGGGGGGGACACAATGAGCAGTTCTTC CASTRRGGHNEQFF few TRBJ2-1 TRBD2 TRBV6-2/TRBV6-3
TGTGCCAGCAGCTTAGTGCTAGCGGATACCTACGAGCAGTACTTC CASSLVLADTYEQYF . TRBJ2-7 TRBD2 TRBV7-2
TGCAGTGCTAGAGATTCTAGGGGGGGAGCAGATACGCAGTATTTT CSARDSRGGADTQYF few TRBJ2-3 . TRBV20-1
TGTGCCATCTCCACTGATTCCTACGAGCAGTACTTC CAISTDSYEQYF few TRBJ2-7 . TRBV10-3
TGCAGTGCTAGAGGTGGGTGGTATAGCAATCAGCCCCAGCATTTT CSARGGWYSNQPQHF . TRBJ1-5 . TRBV20-1
TGTGCCAGCAGCTTAGGGTCCCCCCACGAGCAGTACTTC CASSLGSPHEQYF . TRBJ2-7 . TRBV7-2
TGTGCCAGCAGCCCCCGAGGGGGGCCCAATGAAAAACTGTTTTTT CASSPRGGPNEKLFF few TRBJ1-4 . TRBV21-1
TGCAGTGCTAAGTTCCGGACAGCCTATGGCTACACCTTC CSAKFRTAYGYTF . TRBJ1-2 . TRBV20-1
TGTGCCAGCAGCCAAGAATCGTACAGCTACGAGCAGTACTTC CASSQESYSYEQYF . TRBJ2-7 . TRBV3-1
TGTGCCAGCAGCCATCTATCTTTGGGACTTAGCACAGATACGCAGTATTTT CASSHLSLGLSTDTQYF few TRBJ2-3 . TRBV14
TGTGCCTGGAGTGTACTAGCTACCCACCAAGAGACCCAGTACTTC CAWSVLATHQETQYF . TRBJ2-5 . TRBV30
TGTGCCAGCAGTTCGATTTTGGGGGCCGCTAACTATGGCTACACCTTC CASSSILGAANYGYTF few TRBJ1-2 . TRBV28
TGTGCCAGCAGCCCGAGGGACGGCACTAATGAAAAACTGTTTTTT CASSPRDGTNEKLFF few TRBJ1-4 . TRBV9
TGTGCCAGCAGAGTGGGACTAGCGGGGCTAAGGGCAGATACGCAGTATTTT CASRVGLAGLRADTQYF . TRBJ2-3 TRBD2 TRBV6-1
TGTGCCAGCAGCCCCTTCCTTCTAGCGGGAGCCCCCTACGAGCAGTACTTC CASSPFLLAGAPYEQYF . TRBJ2-7 TRBD2 TRBV7-2
TGTGCCAGCAGTGCGGGACAGGGGGCAGGTACGCAGTATTTT CASSAGQGAGTQYF few TRBJ2-3 TRBD1 TRBV2
TGCAGTGCAGTAGACAGGGCGTACTCCTACGAGCAGTACTTC CSAVDRAYSYEQYF few TRBJ2-7 TRBD1 TRBV20-1
TGCGCCAGCAGCCACCTACAGGGCTCCTATAATTCACCCCTCCACTTT CASSHLQGSYNSPLHF . TRBJ1-6 . TRBV4-1
TGTGCCAGCAGTTTTTCAGGGGGGGGTGGCTACACCTTC CASSFSGGGGYTF . TRBJ1-2 TRBD1 TRBV12-3/TRBV12-4
TGCAGTGCTAGGGGGGGGCTGACCTACAATGAGCAGTTCTTC CSARGGLTYNEQFF . TRBJ2-1 . TRBV20-1
TGTGCCAGCAGCTTAGGTTGGGGATATAGCAATCAGCCCCAGCATTTT CASSLGWGYSNQPQHF few TRBJ1-5 . TRBV7-8
TGTGCCATCAGTGCAGTGACAGGAGATCAGCATTTT CAISAVTGDQHF . TRBJ1-5 . TRBV10-3
TGTGCCAGCAGTTATCGGACGGGCCAGGGCGAGCAGTACTTC CASSYRTGQGEQYF . TRBJ2-7 . TRBV27
TGTGCCAGCAGTTACGGGACAAAAATGAACACTGAAGCTTTCTTT CASSYGTKMNTEAFF . TRBJ1-1 . TRBV6-6
TGTGCCAGCAGCGTAGTAGTGGGAGGAGACACAGATACGCAGTATTTT CASSVVVGGDTDTQYF . TRBJ2-3 . TRBV9
TGCAGTGCTAGATCCGGACAGGGACTCGGCTACACCTTC CSARSGQGLGYTF few TRBJ1-2 TRBD1 TRBV20-1
TGCAGTGCTAGAGAACGGGGGGTCAGGAGTAATCAGCCCCAGCATTTT CSARERGVRSNQPQHF . TRBJ1-5 . TRBV20-1
TGCGCCAGCAGCTTGGAGGGACTAGCGGGGCCCTACAATGAGCAGTTCTTC CASSLEGLAGPYNEQFF . TRBJ2-1 TRBD2 TRBV5-1
TGCGCCAGCAGCTTGGGCAAACCAGCGCATGAGCAGTTCTTC CASSLGKPAHEQFF . TRBJ2-1 . TRBV5-1
TGTGCCAGCAGCCATCAAACTAGCACCGGGGAGCTGTTTTTT CASSHQTSTGELFF . TRBJ2-2 . TRBV12-3/TRBV12-4
TGTGTCAGCGGTGCCCGGGATACGCAGTATTTT CVSGARDTQYF . TRBJ2-3 . TRBV28